This T cell receptor (beta chain) was recovered during a study of T-cell reconstitution after alpha-beta-depleted transplantation in children. Broader study findings: Some patients showed high day-60 TCRbeta diversity, which derived from surviving recipient T cells and thymic progenitors. A year post-transplant, T-cell counts and diversity derived mostly from newly produced T cells. Approximately two months post-transplant, alpha-beta T cells reportedly originated from several hundred expanded graft clones.

Comments on this clonotype: The antigen is undetermined.

This CDR3 region has 17 residues. Germline V CDR1 and CDR2: LNHDA, SQIVND (reference sequence). The junction had 11 bases not matched to a gene; V was cut back by 2 bases and J by 2 bases. Unique molecular identifiers were incorporated into the prepared TCRbeta library. TCRdb re-called the PCR reads with MiXCR, one entry per CDR3 protein. The sample contains more than 200,000 distinct CDR3 sequences, 20% to 30% of which appear only once. The V and J genes are TRBV19 and TRBJ1-2, with 7 bases fitting TRBD1. The sequence derives from a female patient aged 2-15 years who had a stem cell transplant for congenital amegakaryocytic thrombocytopenia, so the T cells may come from the graft donor. The sample was PBMCs, mostly from graft donor cells, taken 360 days after TCRalphabeta/CD19-depleted stem cell transplant. The CDR3 DNA follows: TGTGCCAGTAGTATATCGGCAGGGAGGGGGCTAAACTATGGCTACACCTTC. It encodes CASSISAGRGLNYGYTF.